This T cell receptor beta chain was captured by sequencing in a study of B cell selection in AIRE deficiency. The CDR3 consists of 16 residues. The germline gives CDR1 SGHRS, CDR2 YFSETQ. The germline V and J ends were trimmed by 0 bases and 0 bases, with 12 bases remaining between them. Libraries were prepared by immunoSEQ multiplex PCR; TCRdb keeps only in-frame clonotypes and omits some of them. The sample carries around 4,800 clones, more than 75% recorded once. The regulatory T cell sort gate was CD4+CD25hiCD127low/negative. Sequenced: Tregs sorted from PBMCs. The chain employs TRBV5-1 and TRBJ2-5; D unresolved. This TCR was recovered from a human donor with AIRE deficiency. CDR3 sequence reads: CASSLGILGNQETQYF. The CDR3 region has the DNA TGCGCCAGCAGCTTGGGCATCCTCGGTAACCAAGAGACCCAGTACTTC.